These 5 T cell receptor beta chains were sequenced from one sample in a study of T-cell reconstitution after alpha-beta-depleted transplantation in children. TCRbeta library preparation incorporated unique molecular identifiers. Each CDR3 protein is one row after TCRdb ran MiXCR on the PCR reads. The top ten hold under 30% of the sample, which has around 440,000 distinct CDR3 sequences, around 15% seen once. The specimen was PBMCs, mostly from graft donor cells, collected 360 days after TCRalphabeta/CD19-depleted stem cell transplant. The receptor source for this set is a boy under three years old who had a stem cell transplant for Wiskott-Aldrich syndrome, so the T cells may come from the graft donor.

The rearrangement uses TRBV7-8 and TRBJ2-7; maybe TRBD2 (5 bases). V lost 5 bases and J 4 bases, leaving 12 bases between the germline ends. Germline assignment: CDR1 SGHVS and CDR2 FQNEAQ. This CDR3 spans 13 amino acids. The chain's CDR3 is CASSRYRGYEQYF. The CDR3 DNA follows: TGTGCCAGCAGCCGTTACAGAGGGTACGAGCAGTACTTC. The variable domain in full, completed from reference TRBV7-8 and TRBJ2-7, reads GAGVSQSPRYKVAKRGQDVALRCDPISGHVSLFWYQQALGQGPEFLTYFQNEAQLDKSGLPSDRFFAERPEGSVSTLKIQRTQQEDSAVYLCASSRYRGYEQYFGPGTRLTVT.

The rearrangement uses TRBV12-3 or TRBV12-4 and TRBJ2-1; a possible D gene is TRBD2 (5 bases). Trimming left V 7 bases short and J 9 bases short, with 19 bases between. The CDR3 runs to 14 residues. CDR3 residues: CASTLLRASGEQFF. The CDR3 region has the DNA TGTGCCAGCACCCTCCTGCGGGCGTCGGGTGAGCAGTTCTTC.

The V call is TRBV10-3, the J call TRBJ2-1; 8 bases map to TRBD2. The CDR3 has 14 residues. J lost 8 bases, V lost 4 bases, and 7 bases had no gene match. Germline CDR1 reads ENHRY; CDR2 reads SYGVKD. As DNA, the CDR3 is TGTGCCATCAGTGGGAGGGGACTAGTCGATGAGCAGTTCTTC. Protein: CAISGRGLVDEQFF.

The chain is built from TRBV14 and TRBJ2-1; TRBD2 matches 7 bases. The junction had 14 bases not matched to a gene; V was cut back by 10 bases and J by 5 bases. CDR1 and CDR2 from the germline V gene are SGHDN and FVKESK. The CDR3 sequence is 15 residues long. The CDR3 bases are TGTGCCAACCATTCAGCCGGGACTACCAACAATGAGCAGTTCTTC. Residues: CANHSAGTTNNEQFF.

This clonotype was recorded a few times. The chain couples TRBV6-2 or TRBV6-3 to TRBJ2-5; D is uncertain. CDR1 and CDR2 (germline): MNHEY, SVGEGT. The CDR3 contains 13 residues. V dropped 6 bases and J dropped 2 bases, with 10 bases sitting between them. CDR3: CASSKWMQETQYF. The CDR3 DNA sequence: TGTGCCAGCAGCAAATGGATGCAAGAGACCCAGTACTTC.